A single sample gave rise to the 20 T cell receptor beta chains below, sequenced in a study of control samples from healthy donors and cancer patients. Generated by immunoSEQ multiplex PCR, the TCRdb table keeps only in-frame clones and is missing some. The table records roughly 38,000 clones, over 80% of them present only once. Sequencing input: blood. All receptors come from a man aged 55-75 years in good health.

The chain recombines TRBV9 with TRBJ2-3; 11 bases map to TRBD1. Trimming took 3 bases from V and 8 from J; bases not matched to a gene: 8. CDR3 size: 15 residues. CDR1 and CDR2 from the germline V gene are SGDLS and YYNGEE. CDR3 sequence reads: CASSGDRGLGRTQYF. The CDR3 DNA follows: TGTGCCAGCAGCGGGGACAGGGGGTTAGGTCGTACGCAGTATTTT.

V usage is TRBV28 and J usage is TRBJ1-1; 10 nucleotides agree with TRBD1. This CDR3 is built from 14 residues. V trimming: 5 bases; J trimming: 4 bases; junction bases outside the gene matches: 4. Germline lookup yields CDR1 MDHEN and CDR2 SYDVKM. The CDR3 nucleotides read TGTGCCAGCAGTGACAGGGGGCTGAGCACTGAAGCTTTCTTT. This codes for CASSDRGLSTEAFF.

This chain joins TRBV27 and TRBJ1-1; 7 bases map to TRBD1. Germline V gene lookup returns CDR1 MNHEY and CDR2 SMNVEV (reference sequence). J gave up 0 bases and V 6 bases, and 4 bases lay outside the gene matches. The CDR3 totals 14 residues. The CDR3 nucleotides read TGTGCCAGCAGGACAGGACAGGTGAACACTGAAGCTTTCTTT. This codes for CASRTGQVNTEAFF.

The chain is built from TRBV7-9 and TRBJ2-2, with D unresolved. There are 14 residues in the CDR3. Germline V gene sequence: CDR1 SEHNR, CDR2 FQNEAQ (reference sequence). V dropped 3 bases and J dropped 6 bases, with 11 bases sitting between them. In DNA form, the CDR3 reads TGTGCCAGCAGCTTCTCTGGGGAATCCGGGGAGCTGTTTTTT. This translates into CASSFSGESGELFF.

Here the CDR3 DNA reads TGTGCCAGCAGCCAAGTGAGGACAGGGGGCTTTCGAGAGACCCAGTACTTC. This gives the protein CASSQVRTGGFRETQYF. The chain links TRBV14 to TRBJ2-5; 11 bases line up with TRBD1. V lost 1 base and J lost 4; bases outside the gene matches: 8. CDR1 is SGHDN and CDR2 is FVKESK in the germline V gene. The CDR3 runs 17 residues.

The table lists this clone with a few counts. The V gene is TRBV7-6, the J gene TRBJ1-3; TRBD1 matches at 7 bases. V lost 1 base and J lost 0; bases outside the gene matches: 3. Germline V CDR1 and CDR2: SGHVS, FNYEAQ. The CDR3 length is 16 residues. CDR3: CASSLGDSHSGNTIYF. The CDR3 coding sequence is TGTGCCAGCAGCTTAGGGGACAGCCACTCTGGAAACACCATATATTTT.

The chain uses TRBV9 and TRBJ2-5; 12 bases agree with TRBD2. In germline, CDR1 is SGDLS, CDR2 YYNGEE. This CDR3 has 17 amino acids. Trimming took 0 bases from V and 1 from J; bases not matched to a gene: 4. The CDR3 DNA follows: TGTGCCAGCAGCGTAGCGGCTAGCGGGGGGGGCCAAGAGACCCAGTACTTC. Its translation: CASSVAASGGGQETQYF.

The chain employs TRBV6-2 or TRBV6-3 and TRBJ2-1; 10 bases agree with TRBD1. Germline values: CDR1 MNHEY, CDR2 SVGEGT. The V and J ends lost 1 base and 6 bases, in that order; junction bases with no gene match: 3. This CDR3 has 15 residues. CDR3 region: CASSYFGTGVNEQFF. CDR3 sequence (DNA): TGTGCCAGCAGTTACTTCGGGACAGGGGTCAATGAGCAGTTCTTC.

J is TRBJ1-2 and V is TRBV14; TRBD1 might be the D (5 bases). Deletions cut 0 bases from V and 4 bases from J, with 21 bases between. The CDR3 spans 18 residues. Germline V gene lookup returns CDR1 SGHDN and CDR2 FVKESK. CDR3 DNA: TGTGCCAGCAGCCAAGATCCTCTTGGGGGACCGAAAGCCTATGGCTACACCTTC. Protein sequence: CASSQDPLGGPKAYGYTF.

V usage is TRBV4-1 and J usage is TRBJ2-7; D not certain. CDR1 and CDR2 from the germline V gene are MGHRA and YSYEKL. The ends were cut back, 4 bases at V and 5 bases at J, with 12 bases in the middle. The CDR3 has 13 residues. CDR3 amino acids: CASSPFSRNEQYF. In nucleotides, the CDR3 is TGCGCCAGCAGCCCCTTTTCGCGGAACGAGCAGTACTTC.

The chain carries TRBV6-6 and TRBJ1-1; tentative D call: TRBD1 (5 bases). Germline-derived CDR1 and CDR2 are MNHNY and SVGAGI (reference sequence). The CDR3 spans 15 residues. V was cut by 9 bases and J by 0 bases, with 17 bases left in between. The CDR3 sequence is CASLTRGNMNTEAFF. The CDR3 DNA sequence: TGTGCCAGTTTGACGAGGGGTAACATGAACACTGAAGCTTTCTTT.

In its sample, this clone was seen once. The CDR3 reads CASSLDPKDTQYF. The DNA of the CDR3 is TGCGCCAGCAGCTTGGACCCAAAAGATACGCAGTATTTT. The genes are TRBV5-1 and TRBJ2-3; unclear D gene. This CDR3 spans 13 amino acids. Trimming took 0 bases from V and 5 from J, leaving 7 bases between them. CDR1 is SGHRS, CDR2 YFSETQ, per germline.

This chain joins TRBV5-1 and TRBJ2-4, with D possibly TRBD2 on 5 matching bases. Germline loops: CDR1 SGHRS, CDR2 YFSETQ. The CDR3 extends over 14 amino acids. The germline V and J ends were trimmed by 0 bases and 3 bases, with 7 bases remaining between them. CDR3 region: CASSLGLLKNIQYF. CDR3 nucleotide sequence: TGCGCCAGCAGCTTGGGACTACTCAAAAACATTCAGTACTTC.

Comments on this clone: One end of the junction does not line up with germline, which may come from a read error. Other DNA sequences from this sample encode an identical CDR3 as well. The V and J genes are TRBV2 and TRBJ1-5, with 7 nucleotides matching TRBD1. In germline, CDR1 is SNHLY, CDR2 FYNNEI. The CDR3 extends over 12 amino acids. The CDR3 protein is CASKTGNQPQHF. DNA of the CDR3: TGCGCCAGCAAGACAGGGAACCAGCCCCAGCATTTT.

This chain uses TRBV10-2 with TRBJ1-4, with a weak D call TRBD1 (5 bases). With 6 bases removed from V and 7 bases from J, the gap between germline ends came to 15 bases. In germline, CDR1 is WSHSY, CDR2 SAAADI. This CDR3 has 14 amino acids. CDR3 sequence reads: CASRAGAGGEKLFF. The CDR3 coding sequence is TGCGCCAGCAGGGCCGGGGCGGGTGGTGAAAAACTGTTTTTT.

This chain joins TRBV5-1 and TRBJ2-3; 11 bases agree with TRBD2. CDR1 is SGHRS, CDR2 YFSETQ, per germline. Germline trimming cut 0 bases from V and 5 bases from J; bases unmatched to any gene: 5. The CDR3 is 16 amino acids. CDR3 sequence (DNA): TGCGCCAGCAGCTTGGCTAGCGGGGGGATTATAGATACGCAGTATTTT. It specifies CASSLASGGIIDTQYF.

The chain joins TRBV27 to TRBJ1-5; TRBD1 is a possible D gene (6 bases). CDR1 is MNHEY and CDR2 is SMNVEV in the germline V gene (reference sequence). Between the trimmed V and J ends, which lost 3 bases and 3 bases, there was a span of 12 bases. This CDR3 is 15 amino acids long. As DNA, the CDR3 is TGTGCCAGCAGTTTCGGGGGGGCGTTCAATCAGCCCCAGCATTTT. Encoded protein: CASSFGGAFNQPQHF.

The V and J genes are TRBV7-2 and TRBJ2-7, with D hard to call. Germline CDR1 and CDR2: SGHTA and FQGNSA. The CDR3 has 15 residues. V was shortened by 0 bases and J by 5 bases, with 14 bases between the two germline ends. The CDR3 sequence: CASSLAGIPPNEQYF. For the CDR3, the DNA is TGTGCCAGCAGCTTAGCAGGGATTCCCCCTAACGAGCAGTACTTC.

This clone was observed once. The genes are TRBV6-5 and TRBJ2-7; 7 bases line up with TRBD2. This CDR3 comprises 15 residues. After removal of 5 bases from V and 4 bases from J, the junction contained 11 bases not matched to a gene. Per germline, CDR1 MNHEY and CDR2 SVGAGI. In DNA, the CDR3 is TGTGCCAGCAGTCTAGCGGCCGATCTGCCTTACGAGCAGTACTTC. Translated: CASSLAADLPYEQYF.

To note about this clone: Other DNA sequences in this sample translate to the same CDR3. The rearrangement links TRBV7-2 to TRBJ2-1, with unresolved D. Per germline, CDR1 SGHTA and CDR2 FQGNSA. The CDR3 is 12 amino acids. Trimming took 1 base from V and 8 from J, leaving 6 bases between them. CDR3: CASSLVRYEQFF. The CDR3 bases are TGTGCCAGCAGCTTAGTGCGATATGAGCAGTTCTTC.